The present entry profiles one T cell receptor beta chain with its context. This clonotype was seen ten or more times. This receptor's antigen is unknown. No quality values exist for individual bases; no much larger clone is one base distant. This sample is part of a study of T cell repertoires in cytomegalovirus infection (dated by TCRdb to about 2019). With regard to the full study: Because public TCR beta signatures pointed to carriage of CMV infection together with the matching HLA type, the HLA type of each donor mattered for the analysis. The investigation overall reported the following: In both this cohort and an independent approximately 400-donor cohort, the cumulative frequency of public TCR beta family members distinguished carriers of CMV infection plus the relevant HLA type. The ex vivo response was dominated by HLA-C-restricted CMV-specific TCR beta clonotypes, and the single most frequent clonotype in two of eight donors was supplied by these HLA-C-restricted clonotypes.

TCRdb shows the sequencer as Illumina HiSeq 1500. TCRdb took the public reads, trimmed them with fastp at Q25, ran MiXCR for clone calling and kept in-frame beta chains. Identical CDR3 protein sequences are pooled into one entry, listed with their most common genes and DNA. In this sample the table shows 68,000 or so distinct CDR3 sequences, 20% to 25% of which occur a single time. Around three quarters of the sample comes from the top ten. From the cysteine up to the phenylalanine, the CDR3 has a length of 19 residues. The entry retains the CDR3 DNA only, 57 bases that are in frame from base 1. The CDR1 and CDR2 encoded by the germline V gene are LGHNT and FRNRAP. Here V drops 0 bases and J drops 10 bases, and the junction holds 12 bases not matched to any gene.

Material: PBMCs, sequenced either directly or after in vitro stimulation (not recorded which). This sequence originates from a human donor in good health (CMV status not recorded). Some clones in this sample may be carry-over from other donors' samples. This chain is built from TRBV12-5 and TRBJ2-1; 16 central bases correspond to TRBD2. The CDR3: CASGLVLGTSGRARQEQFF. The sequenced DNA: TGTGCTAGTGGTTTGGTCCTTGGGACTAGCGGGAGGGCTCGACAGGAGCAGTTCTTC.